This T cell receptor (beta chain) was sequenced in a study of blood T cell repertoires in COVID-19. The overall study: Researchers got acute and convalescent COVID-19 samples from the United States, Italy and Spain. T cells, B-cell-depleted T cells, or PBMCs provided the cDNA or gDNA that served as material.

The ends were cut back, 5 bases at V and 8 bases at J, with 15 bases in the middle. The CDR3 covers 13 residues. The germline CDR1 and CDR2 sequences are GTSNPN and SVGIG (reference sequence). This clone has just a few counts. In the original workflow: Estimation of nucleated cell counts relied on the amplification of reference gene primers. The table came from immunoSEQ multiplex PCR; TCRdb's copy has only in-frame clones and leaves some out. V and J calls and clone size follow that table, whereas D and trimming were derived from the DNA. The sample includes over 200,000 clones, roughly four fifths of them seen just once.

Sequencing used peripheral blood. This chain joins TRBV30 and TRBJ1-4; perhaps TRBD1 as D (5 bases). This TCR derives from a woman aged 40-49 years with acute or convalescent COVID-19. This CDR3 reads CAWVGGVEEKLFF. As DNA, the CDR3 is TGTGCCTGGGTCGGAGGGGTGGAGGAAAAACTGTTTTTT.